These 18 T cell receptor beta chains were all obtained from the same sample, sequenced in a study of cytotoxic CD8 clonotypes in ibrutinib-treated CLL. Measured with immunoSEQ multiplex PCR; TCRdb has only the in-frame clones, and not every one. This table holds more than 200,000 clones, 70% found once. The sample in question was PBMCs, obtained after 24 months of ibrutinib treatment. The receptors come from a human donor with chronic lymphocytic leukemia.

V gene TRBV29-1 combines with J gene TRBJ1-3; D gene unclear. Trimming took 7 bases from V and 0 from J, leaving 10 bases between them. The CDR3 extends over 13 amino acids. Germline V CDR1 and CDR2: SQVTM, ANQGSEA. Here the CDR3 DNA reads TGCAGCGCCTGGGTTGGCTCTGGAAACACCATATATTTT. It specifies CSAWVGSGNTIYF.

This sequence joins TRBV2 and TRBJ2-7; TRBD2 might be the D (5 bases). V was clipped by 2 bases and J by 6 bases, with 14 bases between them. This CDR3 spans 14 amino acids. Germline loops: CDR1 SNHLY, CDR2 FYNNEI. As DNA, the CDR3 is TGTGCCAGCAGTGAACGGGGTGGTGGCGCCGAGCAGTACTTC. It is translated as CASSERGGGAEQYF.

This clone has a single count. V is TRBV4-1 and J is TRBJ2-7; D is uncertain. Germline V gene data show CDR1 as MGHRA and CDR2 as YSYEKL. Trimming removed 1 base from V and 2 bases from J, with 6 bases in between. The CDR3 is 13 residues long. This chain's CDR3 is CASSQGSAYEQYF. The CDR3 DNA reads TGCGCCAGCAGCCAAGGCAGCGCCTACGAGCAGTACTTC.

The rearrangement links TRBV5-4 to TRBJ1-2; the match to TRBD1 covers 10 bases. The CDR3 runs 17 residues. The germline CDR1 and CDR2 sequences are SGHNT and YYREEE (reference sequence). V lost 0 bases to trimming and J lost 3 bases; unmatched junction nucleotides: 8. CDR3 amino acids: CASSLAGTGARYYGYTF. DNA for the CDR3: TGTGCCAGCAGCTTGGCTGGGACAGGGGCCCGCTACTATGGCTACACCTTC. Supplemented by reference TRBV5-4 and TRBJ1-2, the full variable domain reads ETGVTQSPTHLIKTRGQQVTLRCSSQSGHNTVSWYQQALGQGPQFIFQYYREEENGRGNFPPRFSGLQFPNYSSELNVNALELDDSALYLCASSLAGTGARYYGYTFGSGTRLTVV.

The genes are TRBV7-3 and TRBJ2-2; D is ambiguous. V was clipped by 6 bases and J by 5 bases, with 13 bases between them. CDR1 SGHTA and CDR2 FQGTGA come from the germline V gene. The CDR3 consists of 14 residues. The CDR3 DNA follows: TGTGCCAGCAGTTATTCAGATGGGACCGGGGAGCTGTTTTTT. Translation gives CASSYSDGTGELFF. Filled out from reference TRBV7-3 and TRBJ2-2, the complete variable domain reads GAGVSQTPSNKVTEKGKYVELRCDPISGHTALYWYRQSLGQGPEFLIYFQGTGAADDSGLPNDRFFAVRPEGSVSTLKIQRTERGDSAVYLCASSYSDGTGELFFGEGSRLTVL.

The chain carries TRBV6-5 and TRBJ1-3; no reliable D call. V dropped 2 bases and J dropped 3 bases, with 14 bases sitting between them. The CDR3 loop spans 16 amino acids. Per germline, CDR1 MNHEY and CDR2 SVGAGI. The CDR3 DNA reads as TGTGCCAGCAGTTACGATCCTGTCCCCGGTGGAAACACCATATATTTT. Amino acids: CASSYDPVPGGNTIYF.

The rearrangement joins TRBV6-6 to TRBJ2-2; D remains unclear. CDR3 length: 15 amino acids. The V end lost 0 bases, the J end lost 11 bases, and 16 bases lay between the germline ends. Germline V gene data show CDR1 as MNHNY and CDR2 as SVGAGI (reference sequence). The CDR3 sequence is CASSYSQTGVFELFF. The CDR3 DNA sequence: TGTGCCAGCAGTTACTCACAGACTGGTGTATTCGAGCTGTTTTTT.

This clone was seen a single time. The rearrangement joins TRBV7-9 to TRBJ2-3, with 10 positions matching TRBD2. This CDR3 region has 15 residues. V shed 5 bases and J 4 bases; nucleotides not matched to a gene: 6. Germline CDR1 reads SEHNR; CDR2 reads FQNEAQ (reference sequence). The CDR3 sequence: CASSRKGTSADTQYF. CDR3 nucleotides: TGTGCCAGCAGCCGCAAGGGGACTAGCGCAGATACGCAGTATTTT. The full variable domain, with the rest looked up from reference TRBV7-9 and TRBJ2-3, is DTGVSQNPRHKITKRGQNVTFRCDPISEHNRLYWYRQTLGQGPEFLTYFQNEAQLEKSRLLSDRFSAERPKGSFSTLEIQRTEQGDSAMYLCASSRKGTSADTQYFGPGTRLTVL.

This clone showed up just a few times. The chain has TRBV7-3 and TRBJ2-1; 11 positions agree with TRBD2. V dropped 6 bases and J dropped 7; count of bases not matched to a gene: 5. Germline V gene lookup returns CDR1 SGHTA and CDR2 FQGTGA. The CDR3 spans 14 residues. The CDR3 reads CASSRTSGWNEQFF. The CDR3 DNA is TGTGCCAGCAGTCGGACTAGCGGGTGGAATGAGCAGTTCTTC.

This sequence joins TRBV4-1 and TRBJ2-7; TRBD2 aligns across 7 bases. Losses at the gene ends were 0 bases for V and 6 bases for J; bases not matched to a gene: 17. The CDR3 is 18 residues long. The germline CDR1 and CDR2 sequences are MGHRA and YSYEKL. The CDR3 DNA is TGCGCCAGCAGCCAAGATCTTCGGTGGGCGGGAGAGCCGGTCGAGCAGTACTTC. This translates into CASSQDLRWAGEPVEQYF.

The chain is built from TRBV7-3 and TRBJ1-4; the D is unclear. CDR3 length: 13 residues. CDR1 is SGHTA and CDR2 is FQGTGA in the germline V gene. V gave up 9 bases and J gave up 4 bases, with 12 bases separating them. CDR3 protein: CASSALSNEKLFF. The CDR3 region has the DNA TGTGCCAGTTCGGCTCTAAGTAATGAAAAACTGTTTTTT.

There are a few counts of this clone. The rearrangement uses TRBV7-3 and TRBJ1-2; the match to TRBD1 covers 7 bases. CDR3 size: 14 residues. The germline gives CDR1 SGHTA, CDR2 FQGTGA. Germline trimming cut 2 bases from V and 6 bases from J; bases unmatched to any gene: 6. CDR3 nucleotides: TGTGCCAGCAGCTTAGACAGGGATATCCATGGCTACACCTTC. This translates into CASSLDRDIHGYTF.

V gene TRBV4-2 combines with J gene TRBJ2-7, with D tentatively TRBD2 (6 bases). Germline values: CDR1 LGHNA, CDR2 YNFKEQ. Deletions cut 0 bases from V and 4 bases from J, with 13 bases between. This CDR3 comprises 15 residues. The CDR3 sequence: CASSQDGRDPYEQYF. The DNA of the CDR3 is TGTGCCAGCAGCCAAGATGGGCGGGACCCATACGAGCAGTACTTC.

The chain is built from TRBV18 and TRBJ2-3, with D possibly matching TRBD1 (5 bases). The V gene lost 2 bases and the J gene lost 1 base, with 13 bases spanning the gap. Looked up from germline, CDR1 is KGHSH and CDR2 is LQKENI. This CDR3 spans 16 amino acids. The CDR3 spells CASSPNTGGGTDTQYF. The CDR3 coding sequence is TGTGCCAGCTCACCAAATACAGGCGGTGGCACAGATACGCAGTATTTT.

This clone came up a few times. This chain links TRBV29-1 with TRBJ2-7, with TRBD2 matching over 8 bases. Germline-derived CDR1 and CDR2 are SQVTM and ANQGSEA. This CDR3 has 13 amino acids. Trimming at V came to 5 bases and at J to 0 bases, leaving 3 bases not matched to a gene. CDR3 region: CSVSGRSSYEQYF. The CDR3 nucleotides are TGCAGCGTTAGCGGGAGAAGCTCCTACGAGCAGTACTTC.

The chain employs TRBV28 and TRBJ2-1; 7 nucleotides line up with TRBD1. Germline V gene lookup returns CDR1 MDHEN and CDR2 SYDVKM. The V and J ends lost 1 base and 3 bases, in that order; junction bases with no gene match: 3. The CDR3 has 15 amino acids. CDR3 region: CASSLLAGGYNEQFF. In nucleotides, the CDR3 is TGTGCCAGCAGTTTATTAGCAGGGGGCTACAATGAGCAGTTCTTC.

This clone turned up a few times. Other DNA sequences in the same sample also yield this CDR3. V is TRBV5-1 and J is TRBJ2-1; TRBD1 agrees at 9 bases. From germline, CDR1 is SGHRS and CDR2 YFSETQ. V shed 3 bases, J shed 0 bases, and the junction held 1 base outside the gene matches. The CDR3 is 15 amino acids. The CDR3 nucleotides are TGCGCCAGCAGCTCGGGACAGGGCTCCTACAATGAGCAGTTCTTC. Translation gives CASSSGQGSYNEQFF.

This rearrangement joins TRBV9 to TRBJ1-1; D is uncertain. The CDR3 runs to 13 residues. The germline V and J ends were trimmed by 3 bases and 1 base, with 7 bases remaining between them. The germline V gene encodes CDR1 SGDLS and CDR2 YYNGEE. CDR3: CASSADGNTEAFF. DNA of the CDR3: TGTGCCAGCAGCGCAGATGGGAACACTGAAGCTTTCTTT.